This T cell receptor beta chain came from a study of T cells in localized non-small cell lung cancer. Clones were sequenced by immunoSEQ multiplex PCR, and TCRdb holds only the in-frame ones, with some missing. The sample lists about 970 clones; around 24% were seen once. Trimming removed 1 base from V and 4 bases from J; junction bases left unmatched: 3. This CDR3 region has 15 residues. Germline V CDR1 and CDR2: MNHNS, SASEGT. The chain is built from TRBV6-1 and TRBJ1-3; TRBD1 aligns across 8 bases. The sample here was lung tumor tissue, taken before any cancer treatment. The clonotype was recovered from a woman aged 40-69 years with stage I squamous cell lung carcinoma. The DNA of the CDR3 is TGTGCCAGCAGTGAAGAACAGGGGGGGGGAAACACCATATATTTT. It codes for CASSEEQGGGNTIYF.